This T cell receptor beta chain was sequenced during a study of graft-versus-host responses after intestinal transplantation. Points from the study as a whole: The study associated peak circulating GvH clone levels with early post-transplant HvG declines. When patients had graft-donor T cell macrochimerism, their allografts held high graft-versus-host to host-versus-graft clonal ratios.

Points on this clone: Antigen: not known.

Libraries were prepared by immunoSEQ multiplex PCR; TCRdb keeps only in-frame clonotypes and omits some of them. Of about 97,000 clones listed, roughly 91% are singletons. CDR3 size: 14 residues. CDR1 is SGHRS and CDR2 is YFSETQ in the germline V gene. Trimming shortened V by 0 bases and J by 4 bases, and 8 bases separated the two germline ends. The chain joins TRBV5-1 to TRBJ2-1, with a possible D match to TRBD1 (6 bases). The sample consisted of unstimulated CD4+ T cells sorted from spleen or lymph node cells, taken before transplant. This receptor was taken from a human donor who was the organ donor for an intestinal transplant. The chain's CDR3 is CASSLDRAYNEQFF. The DNA of the CDR3 is TGCGCCAGCAGCTTGGACAGGGCATACAATGAGCAGTTCTTC.